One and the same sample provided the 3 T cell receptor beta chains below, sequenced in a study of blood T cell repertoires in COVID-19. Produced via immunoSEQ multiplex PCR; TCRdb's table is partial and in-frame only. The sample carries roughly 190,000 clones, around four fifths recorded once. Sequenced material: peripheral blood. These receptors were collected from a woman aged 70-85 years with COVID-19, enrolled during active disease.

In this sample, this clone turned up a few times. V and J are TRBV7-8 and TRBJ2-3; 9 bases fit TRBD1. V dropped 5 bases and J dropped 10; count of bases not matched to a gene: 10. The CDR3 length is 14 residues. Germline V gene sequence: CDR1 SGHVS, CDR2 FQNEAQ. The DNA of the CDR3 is TGTGCCAGCAGCCGTGGACAGGGGCCTCAAGCGCAGTATTTT. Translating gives CASSRGQGPQAQYF.

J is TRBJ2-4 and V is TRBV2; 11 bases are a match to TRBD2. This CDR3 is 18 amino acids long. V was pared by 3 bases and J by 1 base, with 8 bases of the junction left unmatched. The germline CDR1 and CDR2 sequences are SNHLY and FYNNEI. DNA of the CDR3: TGTGCCAGCAGTGAGTTAGCGGGGGGGGTTTTTGCCAAAAACATTCAGTACTTC. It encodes CASSELAGGVFAKNIQYF.

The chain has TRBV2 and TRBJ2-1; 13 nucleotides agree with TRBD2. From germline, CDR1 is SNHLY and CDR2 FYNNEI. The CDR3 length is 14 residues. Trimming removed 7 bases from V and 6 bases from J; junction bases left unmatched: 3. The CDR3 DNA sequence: TGTGCCAGCAACCGACTAGCGGGAGGCAATGAGCAGTTCTTC. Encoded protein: CASNRLAGGNEQFF.